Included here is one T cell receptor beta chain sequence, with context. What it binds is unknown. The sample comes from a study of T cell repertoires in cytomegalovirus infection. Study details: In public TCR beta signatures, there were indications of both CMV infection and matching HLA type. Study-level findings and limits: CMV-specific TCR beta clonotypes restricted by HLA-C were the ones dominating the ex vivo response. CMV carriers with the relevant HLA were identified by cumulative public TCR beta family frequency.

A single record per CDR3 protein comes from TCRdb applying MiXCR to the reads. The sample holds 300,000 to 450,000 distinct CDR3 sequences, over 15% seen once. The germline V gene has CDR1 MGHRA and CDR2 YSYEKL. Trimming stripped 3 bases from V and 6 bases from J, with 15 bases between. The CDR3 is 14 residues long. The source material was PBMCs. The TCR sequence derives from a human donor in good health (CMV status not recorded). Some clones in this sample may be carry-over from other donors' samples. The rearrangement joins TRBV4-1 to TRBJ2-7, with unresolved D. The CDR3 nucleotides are TGCGCCAGCAGCCAGGGCACGGGCCCCCTCGAGCAGTACTTC. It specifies CASSQGTGPLEQYF.